Listed below are T cell receptor beta chains from one sample, sequenced in a study of neoadjuvant nivolumab and ipilimumab in lung cancer. Assay: immunoSEQ multiplex PCR; the TCRdb copy retains only in-frame clones and omits some. Seen here are approximately 23,000 clones, 82% observed once, and the top ten hold more than 20%. The sequenced sample was peripheral blood, obtained before neoadjuvant nivolumab, alone or with ipilimumab. These TCRs come from an adult with non-small cell lung cancer. CDR3s include the opening cysteine and the closing phenylalanine or tryptophan. A D gene is named only where the DNA matches it firmly. Some rows mark clone size as missing; the rest say once, few, many or name a class of expanded clone.

d_gene | abundance | j_gene | v_gene | CDR3nt | CDR3aa
NA | NA | TRBJ2-2 | TRBV29-1 | TGCAGCGGAGGCGGAATTAACACCGGGGAGCTGTTTTTT | CSGGGINTGELFF
TRBD1 | few | TRBJ2-7 | TRBV5-1 | TGCGCCAGCAGCTTGCACCCTACCGACAGGGCTCACGAGCAGTACTTC | CASSLHPTDRAHEQYF
TRBD1 | NA | TRBJ1-3 | TRBV11-3 | TGTGCCAGCAGCTTAGACCAACAGGGGAACGGAAACACCATATATTTT | CASSLDQQGNGNTIYF
NA | NA | TRBJ2-7 | TRBV10-2 | TGCGCCAGCACTCCCTTAGCGGAGGGGGCCGAGCAGTACTTC | CASTPLAEGAEQYF
NA | NA | TRBJ1-1 | TRBV7-9 | TGTGCCAGCAGTCGTGACAGTATCGCACCGATGAACACTGAAGCTTTCTTT | CASSRDSIAPMNTEAFF
TRBD1 | NA | TRBJ2-5 | TRBV7-9 | TGTGCCAGCAGCCTAGGGACAGGGGGAGAGACCCAGTACTTC | CASSLGTGGETQYF
TRBD1 | NA | TRBJ1-2 | TRBV19 | TGTGCCAGTAGTCCCGGACAGGAACTCGTCTATGGCTACACCTTC | CASSPGQELVYGYTF
NA | NA | TRBJ1-2 | TRBV5-1 | TGCGCCAGCAGCCCTGGGGGAGGTTTCAGAGCTAACTATGGCTACACCTTC | CASSPGGGFRANYGYTF
TRBD2 | NA | TRBJ2-5 | TRBV29-1 | TGCAGCGCCTCTAGAGCGGGATTTCGGGAGACCCAGTACTTC | CSASRAGFRETQYF
TRBD1 | NA | TRBJ2-7 | TRBV6-1 | TGTGCCAGCATCTCCCAGGGGGTCAGCTTCTACGAGCAGTACTTC | CASISQGVSFYEQYF
TRBD2 | NA | TRBJ2-7 | TRBV29-1 | TGCAGCGTGGGGGGACTAGCGGGATCCTACGAGCAGTACTTC | CSVGGLAGSYEQYF
TRBD2 | NA | TRBJ2-7 | TRBV10-3 | TGTGCCATCAGTGAGATGGGTAGCGGGACCTACGAGCAGTACTTC | CAISEMGSGTYEQYF
TRBD2 | few | TRBJ2-4 | TRBV14 | TGTGCCAGCAGCCAAAGCGGGGGCCTAGCCAAAAACATTCAGTACTTC | CASSQSGGLAKNIQYF
TRBD1 | NA | TRBJ2-7 | TRBV28 | TGTGCCAGCAGTTTCGGGGACAGGGCCTACGAGCAGTACTTC | CASSFGDRAYEQYF
TRBD1 | once | TRBJ1-5 | TRBV30 | TGTGCCTGGAGCTTTAAACAGGGGATACGCAATCAGCCCCAGCATTTT | CAWSFKQGIRNQPQHF
TRBD1 | NA | TRBJ1-2 | TRBV5-5 | TGTGCCAGCAGCTTGTACGGGACAGGGGTTGATCGTCGGGGCTACACCTTC | CASSLYGTGVDRRGYTF
NA | NA | TRBJ1-2 | TRBV29-1 | TGCAGCGTTGCTTTGGCCGGGTGGCGTGGCTACACCTTC | CSVALAGWRGYTF
NA | NA | TRBJ1-5 | TRBV11-1 | TGTGCCAGCAGCCGGGAGCGCGGTCAGCCCCAGCATTTT | CASSRERGQPQHF
NA | NA | TRBJ2-1 | TRBV25-1 | TGTGCCAGCTGCTGCCGTTTTCCTTCTATTGAGCAGTTCTTC | CASCCRFPSIEQFF
TRBD1 | NA | TRBJ1-1 | TRBV11-2 | TGTGCCAGCAGCTGGGGACAGGGGATGGACACTGAAGCTTTCTTT | CASSWGQGMDTEAFF
NA | NA | TRBJ2-1 | TRBV15 | TGTGCCACCAGCCCGGTCCACAATGAGCAGTTCTTC | CATSPVHNEQFF
NA | NA | TRBJ2-7 | TRBV5-4 | TGTGCCAGCAGTCCGGGACCGACTTACGAGCAGTACTTC | CASSPGPTYEQYF
TRBD2 | NA | TRBJ2-3 | TRBV7-9 | TGTGCCAGCAGCTTAGGGGGACTAGCGGGGGATCCAGATACGCAGTATTTT | CASSLGGLAGDPDTQYF
TRBD1 | NA | TRBJ2-7 | TRBV6-5 | TGTGCCACCCAAGACAGGGGGCTCGGCGAGCAGTACTTC | CATQDRGLGEQYF
NA | NA | TRBJ1-2 | TRBV4-1 | TGCGCCAGCAGCCAGGATTTGACAGGACTAATCTATGGCTACACCTTC | CASSQDLTGLIYGYTF